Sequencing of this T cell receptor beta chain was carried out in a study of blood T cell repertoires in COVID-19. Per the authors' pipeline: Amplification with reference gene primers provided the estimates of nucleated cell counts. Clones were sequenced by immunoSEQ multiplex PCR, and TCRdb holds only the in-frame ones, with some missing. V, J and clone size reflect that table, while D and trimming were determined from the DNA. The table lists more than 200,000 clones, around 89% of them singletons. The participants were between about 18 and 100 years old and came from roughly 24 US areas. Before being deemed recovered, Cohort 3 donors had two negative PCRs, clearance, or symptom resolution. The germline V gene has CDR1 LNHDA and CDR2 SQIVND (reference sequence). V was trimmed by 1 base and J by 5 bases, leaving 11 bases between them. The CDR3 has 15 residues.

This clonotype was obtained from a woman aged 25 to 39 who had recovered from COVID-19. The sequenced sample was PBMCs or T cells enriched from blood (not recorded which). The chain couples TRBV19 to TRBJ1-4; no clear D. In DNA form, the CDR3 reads TGTGCCAGTAGTATAGTAGGCGGATCAAATGAAAAACTGTTTTTT. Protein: CASSIVGGSNEKLFF. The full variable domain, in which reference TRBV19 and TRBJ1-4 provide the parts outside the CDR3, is DGGITQSPKYLFRKEGQNVTLSCEQNLNHDAMYWYRQDPGQGLRLIYYSQIVNDFQKGDIAEGYSVSREKKESFPLTVTSAQKNPTAFYLCASSIVGGSNEKLFFGSGTQLSVL.